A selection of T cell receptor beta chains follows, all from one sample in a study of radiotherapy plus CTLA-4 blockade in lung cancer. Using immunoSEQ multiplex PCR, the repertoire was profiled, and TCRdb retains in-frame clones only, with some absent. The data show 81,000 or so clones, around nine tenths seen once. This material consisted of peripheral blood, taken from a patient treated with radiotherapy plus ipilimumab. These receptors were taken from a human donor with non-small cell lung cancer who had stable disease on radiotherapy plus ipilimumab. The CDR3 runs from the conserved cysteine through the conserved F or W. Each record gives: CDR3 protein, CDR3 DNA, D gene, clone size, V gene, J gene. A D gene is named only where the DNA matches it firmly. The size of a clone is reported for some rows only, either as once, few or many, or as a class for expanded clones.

CDR3aa: CASSLGPGGEAFF
CDR3nt: TGTGCCAGCAGCTTAGGTCCGGGGGGTGAAGCTTTCTTT
d_gene: -
abundance: -
v_gene: TRBV11-2
j_gene: TRBJ1-1

CDR3aa: CAWSIESYGYTF
CDR3nt: TGTGCCTGGAGTATAGAGAGCTATGGCTACACCTTC
d_gene: -
abundance: -
v_gene: TRBV30
j_gene: TRBJ1-2

CDR3aa: CASSEGGGAPDTQYF
CDR3nt: TGCGCCAGCAGTGAGGGCGGGGGGGCCCCAGATACGCAGTATTTT
d_gene: TRBD2
abundance: -
v_gene: TRBV10-2
j_gene: TRBJ2-3

CDR3aa: CASRGGTEAFF
CDR3nt: TGTGCCAGCAGGGGGGGCACTGAAGCTTTCTTT
d_gene: -
abundance: -
v_gene: TRBV28
j_gene: TRBJ1-1

CDR3aa: CASTPGWGNSYEQYF
CDR3nt: TGTGCCAGCACCCCGGGTTGGGGCAATTCCTACGAGCAGTACTTC
d_gene: -
abundance: -
v_gene: TRBV6-1
j_gene: TRBJ2-7

CDR3aa: CASRTQGAQGYTF
CDR3nt: TGTGCCAGCAGAACACAGGGGGCTCAAGGCTACACCTTC
d_gene: TRBD1
abundance: -
v_gene: TRBV27
j_gene: TRBJ1-2

CDR3aa: CASREDFTDTQYF
CDR3nt: TGTGCCAGCAGGGAGGACTTCACAGATACGCAGTATTTT
d_gene: -
abundance: -
v_gene: TRBV2
j_gene: TRBJ2-3

CDR3aa: CASRETVVSNSPLHF
CDR3nt: TGTGCCAGCAGGGAGACGGTAGTGTCTAATTCACCCCTCCACTTT
d_gene: -
abundance: -
v_gene: TRBV13
j_gene: TRBJ1-6

CDR3aa: CASSVGRLENIQYF
CDR3nt: TGTGCCAGCAGTGTCGGACGATTGGAGAACATTCAGTACTTC
d_gene: -
abundance: -
v_gene: TRBV28
j_gene: TRBJ2-4

CDR3aa: CASSPTGTGDGAFF
CDR3nt: TGTGCCAGTAGTCCCACCGGGACAGGGGACGGAGCTTTCTTT
d_gene: TRBD1
abundance: -
v_gene: TRBV19
j_gene: TRBJ1-1

CDR3aa: CASRTGDSYNEQFF
CDR3nt: TGCGCCAGCCGGACAGGGGACTCCTACAATGAGCAGTTCTTC
d_gene: TRBD1
abundance: -
v_gene: TRBV5-1
j_gene: TRBJ2-1

CDR3aa: CASSLRPTGGSEKLFF
CDR3nt: TGTGCCAGCAGCTTAAGACCGACAGGGGGGTCTGAAAAACTGTTTTTT
d_gene: TRBD1
abundance: -
v_gene: TRBV7-2
j_gene: TRBJ1-4

CDR3aa: CASSFEGGSSYEQYF
CDR3nt: TGCGCCAGCAGCTTTGAGGGAGGAAGTTCCTACGAGCAGTACTTC
d_gene: -
abundance: -
v_gene: TRBV5-1
j_gene: TRBJ2-7

CDR3aa: CASSILPGAYEQYF
CDR3nt: TGTGCCAGTAGTATTCTCCCAGGGGCCTACGAGCAGTACTTC
d_gene: -
abundance: -
v_gene: TRBV19
j_gene: TRBJ2-7

CDR3aa: CASSMSGASSGNTIYF
CDR3nt: TGTGCCAGTAGTATGTCAGGGGCCAGCTCTGGAAACACCATATATTTT
d_gene: -
abundance: once
v_gene: TRBV19
j_gene: TRBJ1-3

CDR3aa: CASSFRARDRGYYGYTF
CDR3nt: TGTGCCAGCAGTTTTAGAGCCCGGGATAGAGGATACTATGGCTACACCTTC
d_gene: -
abundance: -
v_gene: TRBV27
j_gene: TRBJ1-2

CDR3aa: CASSLSLGQGTYEQYF
CDR3nt: TGTGCCAGCAGTTTATCGTTGGGACAGGGGACCTACGAGCAGTACTTC
d_gene: TRBD1
abundance: -
v_gene: TRBV27
j_gene: TRBJ2-7

CDR3aa: CASSYSGQMNTEAFF
CDR3nt: TGTGCCAGCAGTTACTCGGGACAGATGAACACTGAAGCTTTCTTT
d_gene: TRBD1
abundance: -
v_gene: TRBV6-6
j_gene: TRBJ1-1

CDR3aa: CASSSGQGAIGYTF
CDR3nt: TGTGCCAGTAGTTCGGGACAGGGGGCTATTGGCTACACCTTC
d_gene: TRBD1
abundance: -
v_gene: TRBV19
j_gene: TRBJ1-2

CDR3aa: CASSQGYLAGGETQYF
CDR3nt: TGTGCCAGCAGCCAAGGCTATCTAGCGGGAGGGGAGACCCAGTACTTC
d_gene: TRBD2
abundance: -
v_gene: TRBV14
j_gene: TRBJ2-5

CDR3aa: CASSPDRGGNEQYF
CDR3nt: TGTGCCAGCAGCCCGGACAGGGGTGGCAACGAGCAGTACTTC
d_gene: TRBD1
abundance: -
v_gene: TRBV7-6
j_gene: TRBJ2-7

CDR3aa: CASSLDSAGYGYTF
CDR3nt: TGTGCCAGTAGTTTGGACAGTGCGGGATATGGCTACACCTTC
d_gene: -
abundance: -
v_gene: TRBV19
j_gene: TRBJ1-2

CDR3aa: CASSVDQDSYEQYF
CDR3nt: TGTGCCAGCAGCGTAGATCAGGACAGCTACGAGCAGTACTTC
d_gene: -
abundance: -
v_gene: TRBV9
j_gene: TRBJ2-7

CDR3aa: CASSYGGREQFF
CDR3nt: TGTGCCAGCAGTTACGGGGGACGTGAGCAGTTCTTC
d_gene: -
abundance: -
v_gene: TRBV6-5
j_gene: TRBJ2-1

CDR3aa: CVSSETGVPNEKLFF
CDR3nt: TGCGTCAGCAGCGAAACAGGGGTCCCTAATGAAAAACTGTTTTTT
d_gene: TRBD1
abundance: -
v_gene: TRBV5-1
j_gene: TRBJ1-4

CDR3aa: CASSESGGQPQHF
CDR3nt: TGCGCCAGCAGTGAGTCAGGCGGTCAGCCCCAGCATTTT
d_gene: -
abundance: -
v_gene: TRBV10-1
j_gene: TRBJ1-5

CDR3aa: CASSVAGEDDQPQHF
CDR3nt: TGTGCCAGCAGCGTAGCGGGGGAGGATGATCAGCCCCAGCATTTT
d_gene: -
abundance: -
v_gene: TRBV9
j_gene: TRBJ1-5

CDR3aa: CASSMTSGRVGDEQFF
CDR3nt: TGTGCCAGTAGTATGACTAGCGGGAGGGTTGGGGATGAGCAGTTCTTC
d_gene: TRBD2
abundance: -
v_gene: TRBV19
j_gene: TRBJ2-1

CDR3aa: CASSFAGSDSPLHF
CDR3nt: TGTGCCAGCAGTTTTGCAGGGTCTGATTCACCCCTCCACTTT
d_gene: -
abundance: once
v_gene: TRBV27
j_gene: TRBJ1-6

CDR3aa: CATSRGSQETQYF
CDR3nt: TGTGCCACCAGCAGAGGAAGCCAAGAGACCCAGTACTTC
d_gene: -
abundance: -
v_gene: TRBV15
j_gene: TRBJ2-5

CDR3aa: CASPSRPTVSSYEQYF
CDR3nt: TGTGCCAGCCCTTCTCGTCCGACAGTGAGCTCCTACGAGCAGTACTTC
d_gene: -
abundance: -
v_gene: TRBV2
j_gene: TRBJ2-7

CDR3aa: CASSRGQGNYGYTF
CDR3nt: TGTGCCAGCAGCCGGGGACAGGGAAACTATGGCTACACCTTC
d_gene: TRBD1
abundance: -
v_gene: TRBV11-2
j_gene: TRBJ1-2

CDR3aa: CASGPPGRKGIQYF
CDR3nt: TGTGCTAGTGGTCCGCCGGGAAGGAAGGGCATTCAGTACTTC
d_gene: -
abundance: -
v_gene: TRBV12-5
j_gene: TRBJ2-4

CDR3aa: CASSHSLRTLSYNEQFF
CDR3nt: TGTGCCAGCAGCCATTCCCTCAGGACTTTATCCTACAATGAGCAGTTCTTC
d_gene: -
abundance: few
v_gene: TRBV5-4
j_gene: TRBJ2-1

CDR3aa: CAGGRTDTQYF
CDR3nt: TGTGCGGGAGGTCGAACAGATACGCAGTATTTT
d_gene: -
abundance: -
v_gene: TRBV6-1
j_gene: TRBJ2-3

CDR3aa: CASSRTGTGYYEQYF
CDR3nt: TGTGCCAGCAGTCGAACCGGGACAGGATACTACGAGCAGTACTTC
d_gene: TRBD1
abundance: once
v_gene: TRBV6-5
j_gene: TRBJ2-7

CDR3aa: CATSRDSRLAGGETQYF
CDR3nt: TGTGCCACCAGCAGAGATTCCCGACTAGCGGGAGGAGAGACCCAGTACTTC
d_gene: TRBD2
abundance: -
v_gene: TRBV15
j_gene: TRBJ2-5

CDR3aa: CASSLKAPRGDTDTQYF
CDR3nt: TGTGCCAGCAGCTTAAAGGCCCCGAGGGGAGACACAGATACGCAGTATTTT
d_gene: -
abundance: few
v_gene: TRBV7-3
j_gene: TRBJ2-3

CDR3aa: CASSSLPSGSAVEQFF
CDR3nt: TGCGCCAGCAGCTCTCTCCCTAGCGGGTCCGCCGTTGAGCAGTTCTTC
d_gene: TRBD2
abundance: -
v_gene: TRBV5-1
j_gene: TRBJ2-1

CDR3aa: CASSLDRGDQPQHF
CDR3nt: TGTGCCAGCAGCTTGGATAGGGGGGATCAGCCCCAGCATTTT
d_gene: -
abundance: -
v_gene: TRBV5-4
j_gene: TRBJ1-5

CDR3aa: CASSLAGGGYTF
CDR3nt: TGTGCCAGCAGCTTAGCCGGGGGCGGCTACACCTTC
d_gene: -
abundance: -
v_gene: TRBV11-2
j_gene: TRBJ1-2

CDR3aa: CASSPGEGARYEQYF
CDR3nt: TGTGCCAGCAGCCCCGGGGAGGGGGCTAGGTACGAGCAGTACTTC
d_gene: -
abundance: few
v_gene: TRBV11-3
j_gene: TRBJ2-7

CDR3aa: CASSLVQARTDTQYF
CDR3nt: TGCGCCAGCAGCTTGGTACAGGCGCGCACAGATACGCAGTATTTT
d_gene: -
abundance: -
v_gene: TRBV5-1
j_gene: TRBJ2-3

CDR3aa: CASSLTSGGKTDTQYF
CDR3nt: TGCGCCAGCAGCTTGACTAGCGGGGGGAAAACAGATACGCAGTATTTT
d_gene: TRBD2
abundance: -
v_gene: TRBV5-1
j_gene: TRBJ2-3

CDR3aa: CASSSGVSRGYTF
CDR3nt: TGTGCCAGCAGTTCTGGGGTCTCGCGAGGCTACACCTTC
d_gene: -
abundance: -
v_gene: TRBV27
j_gene: TRBJ1-2